This T cell receptor (beta chain) is drawn from a study of T-cell memory formation after mild COVID-19. Findings of the study overall: From day 15 to 85, contracting clones were balanced between CD4 and CD8, whereas later expanders leaned toward CD4+.

Via MiXCR, TCRdb re-called the 5' RACE reads, giving one row per CDR3 protein. The repertoire has almost 550,000 distinct CDR3 sequences, roughly 22% of them found once; the top ten carry about an eighth. This CDR3 region has 13 residues. The V gene lost 7 bases and the J gene lost 7 bases, with 16 bases spanning the gap. Germline CDR1 and CDR2: MNHEY and SVGAGI. In its sample, this clonotype was seen a few times. Its specificity is not known. V gene TRBV6-5 combines with J gene TRBJ1-1; D possibly corresponds to TRBD1 (5 bases). This TCR was sampled from an adult woman who had mild COVID-19 (a few samples of this study predate the infection). Cell type and time point are not known. The sequenced sample was PBMCs or a T cell subset sorted from them (not recorded which). Here the CDR3 reads CASITRRGYEAFF. CDR3 coding DNA: TGTGCCAGCATAACCAGACGGGGCTATGAAGCTTTCTTT.